Presented here are 32 T cell receptor beta chains from one specimen sequenced in a study of blood T cell repertoires in COVID-19. Clones were sequenced by immunoSEQ multiplex PCR, and TCRdb holds only the in-frame ones, with some missing. The sample has about 78,000 clones, around 90% seen once. What was sequenced was peripheral blood. Receptor source: a woman of 80 years or more with acute or convalescent COVID-19.

This clone was counted only a few times. The chain combines TRBV18 with TRBJ1-2, with 7 bases fitting TRBD1. Germline-derived CDR1 and CDR2 are KGHSH and LQKENI. There are 14 residues in the CDR3. V lost 5 bases, J lost 4 bases, and 7 bases stayed unmatched. CDR3 residues: CASSSGQSVYGYTF. CDR3 sequence (DNA): TGTGCCAGCTCATCGGGACAGTCGGTCTATGGCTACACCTTC.

The chain has TRBV4-1 and TRBJ1-4, with D possibly matching TRBD1 (5 bases). Deletions cut 4 bases from V and 7 bases from J, with 19 bases between. The CDR3 sequence is 16 residues long. Germline CDR1 is MGHRA and CDR2 is YSYEKL. Here the CDR3 DNA reads TGCGCCAGCAGCCTACAACTGGGGGGAGTTGGTGAAAAACTGTTTTTT. Amino acid sequence: CASSLQLGGVGEKLFF.

The chain uses TRBV5-5 and TRBJ2-1, with 7 nucleotides matching TRBD2. This CDR3 contains 15 residues. The germline V gene has CDR1 SGHKS and CDR2 YYEKEE (reference sequence). V shed 2 bases and J 9 bases; nucleotides not matched to a gene: 11. CDR3 region: CASSLKSAGVSEQFF. Here the CDR3 DNA reads TGTGCCAGCAGCTTAAAATCCGCGGGGGTGAGTGAGCAGTTCTTC. The variable domain in full, with the rest retrieved from reference TRBV5-5 and TRBJ2-1, is DAGVTQSPTHLIKTRGQQVTLRCSPISGHKSVSWYQQVLGQGPQFIFQYYEKEERGRGNFPDRFSARQFPNYSSELNVNALLLGDSALYLCASSLKSAGVSEQFFGPGTRLTVL.

The chain is built from TRBV9 and TRBJ1-6; 12 bases fit TRBD1. The germline CDR1 and CDR2 sequences are SGDLS and YYNGEE. V shed 0 bases, J shed 9 bases, and the junction held 1 base outside the gene matches. The CDR3 is 15 amino acids. The CDR3 spells CASSVEGQGASPLHF. CDR3 bases: TGTGCCAGCAGCGTAGAGGGACAGGGGGCTTCACCCCTCCACTTT.

The CDR3 protein is CASPDRASYEQYF. CDR3 DNA: TGTGCCAGTCCGGACAGGGCCTCCTACGAGCAGTACTTC. V gene TRBV6-5 combines with J gene TRBJ2-7; 8 nucleotides line up with TRBD1. Germline assignment: CDR1 MNHEY and CDR2 SVGAGI. The CDR3 extends over 13 amino acids. Trimming took 9 bases from V and 0 from J; bases not matched to a gene: 4.

The chain employs TRBV6-1 and TRBJ1-3; D gene unclear. The CDR3 length is 18 residues. The germline V gene encodes CDR1 MNHNS and CDR2 SASEGT. Between the trimmed V and J ends, which lost 0 bases and 0 bases, there was a span of 15 bases. CDR3 amino acids: CASSEAGYSLSSGNTIYF. CDR3 bases: TGTGCCAGCAGTGAAGCCGGTTACAGCCTAAGCTCTGGAAACACCATATATTTT.

The V gene is TRBV6-2 or TRBV6-3, the J gene TRBJ1-2; D uncertain. Deletions cut 2 bases from V and 0 bases from J, with 7 bases between. This CDR3 spans 14 amino acids. CDR1 MNHEY and CDR2 SVGEGT come from the germline V gene. In nucleotides, the CDR3 is TGTGCCAGCAGTTACGTTGAGCCTAACTATGGCTACACCTTC. Translated, it gives CASSYVEPNYGYTF.

This clone was seen once. This chain connects TRBV3-1 (or the pseudogene TRBV3-2) to TRBJ2-1; TRBD2 matches at 7 bases. The CDR3 extends over 16 amino acids. Germline V lookup: CDR1 LGHDT, CDR2 YNNKEL (reference sequence). With V trimmed by 0 bases and J by 6 bases, 8 bases remained unmatched. CDR3 in amino acids: CASSQDMAGVRNEQFF. As DNA, the CDR3 is TGTGCCAGCAGCCAAGACATGGCGGGAGTGCGCAATGAGCAGTTCTTC.

This clone has more than one count but fewer than ten. This rearrangement joins TRBV9 to TRBJ1-2; 10 positions agree with TRBD1. The CDR3 runs to 15 residues. V shed 4 bases, J shed 6 bases, and the junction held 9 bases outside the gene matches. Germline V gene sequence: CDR1 SGDLS, CDR2 YYNGEE. The CDR3 coding sequence is TGTGCCAGCAGCAGAACGGACAGGGGGGACCATGGCTACACCTTC. Encoded protein: CASSRTDRGDHGYTF.

The J gene is TRBJ2-3, the V gene TRBV20-1; tentatively, D is TRBD1 (6 bases). The CDR3 loop spans 15 amino acids. The V and J ends lost 3 bases and 3 bases respectively, with 16 bases between them. CDR1 and CDR2 from the germline V gene are DFQATT and SNEGSKA (reference sequence). The CDR3 DNA follows: TGCAGTGCTAGTCGAGAGTGGACAGCTACAGATACGCAGTATTTT. Its protein is CSASREWTATDTQYF.

The chain couples TRBV4-3 to TRBJ2-7, with a tentative D call TRBD1 (6 bases). The CDR3 extends over 15 amino acids. Trimming took 0 bases from V and 3 from J, leaving 12 bases between them. The V gene's germline CDR1 is LGHNA and CDR2 YSLEER. This CDR3 is CASSQDLPGVYEQYF. The CDR3 DNA reads as TGCGCCAGCAGCCAAGATCTCCCAGGGGTCTACGAGCAGTACTTC.

The chain employs TRBV3-1 (or the pseudogene TRBV3-2) and TRBJ1-6; D not resolved. Trimming shortened V by 1 base and J by 9 bases, and 13 bases separated the two germline ends. Germline CDR1 is LGHDT and CDR2 is YNNKEL (reference sequence). CDR3 length equals 15 residues. The CDR3 DNA reads TGTGCCAGCAGCCAAGCCTCGAGAGGGAGTTCACCCCTCCACTTT. It specifies CASSQASRGSSPLHF.

This chain connects TRBV19 to TRBJ2-5; D might be TRBD2 (6 bases). The germline V gene has CDR1 LNHDA and CDR2 SQIVND (reference sequence). V dropped 1 base and J dropped 5 bases, with 11 bases sitting between them. This CDR3 region has 14 residues. The CDR3 loop reads CASSIGLARETQYF. In nucleotides, the CDR3 is TGTGCCAGTAGTATAGGGCTAGCGCGTGAGACCCAGTACTTC.

This sequence joins TRBV6-2 or TRBV6-3 and TRBJ1-6; D perhaps matches TRBD1 (6 bases). V was trimmed by 2 bases and J by 9 bases, leaving 14 bases between them. This CDR3 has 15 residues. Germline loops: CDR1 MNHEY, CDR2 SVGEGT. The CDR3 DNA is TGTGCCAGCAGTTACCAGGGGAATCGCGGTTCACCCCTCCACTTT. Protein product: CASSYQGNRGSPLHF.

The chain has TRBV28 and TRBJ2-6; 12 nucleotides line up with TRBD1. Trimming removed 4 bases from V and 2 bases from J; junction bases left unmatched: 12. The CDR3 is made up of 20 amino acids. CDR1 and CDR2 from the germline V gene are MDHEN and SYDVKM. CDR3 nucleotides: TGTGCCAGCAGTTCTCCCTCCGGGACAGGGGGCCCCCCTGGGGCCAACGTCCTGACTTTC. Residues: CASSSPSGTGGPPGANVLTF.

V is TRBV5-6 and J is TRBJ2-7; 7 bases line up with TRBD2. In germline, CDR1 is SGHDT, CDR2 YYEEEE. The junction had 7 bases not matched to a gene; V was cut back by 0 bases and J by 7 bases. This CDR3 region has 14 residues. The CDR3 DNA follows: TGTGCCAGCAGCTTGGGGGGCGGGAGAGGAGAGCAGTACTTC. The encoded protein is CASSLGGGRGEQYF.

The chain employs TRBV28 and TRBJ1-5; 7 bases map to TRBD1. The CDR3 has 17 amino acids. CDR1 MDHEN and CDR2 SYDVKM come from the germline V gene. V lost 6 bases to trimming and J lost 0 bases; unmatched junction nucleotides: 11. DNA of the CDR3: TGTGCCAGCAGAGAGAAGGGACAGAGATATAGCAATCAGCCCCAGCATTTT. Protein: CASREKGQRYSNQPQHF.

This sequence joins TRBV28 and TRBJ1-6, with unresolved D. Trimming shortened V by 1 base and J by 9 bases, and 4 bases separated the two germline ends. The CDR3 loop spans 12 amino acids. CDR1 and CDR2 from the germline V gene are MDHEN and SYDVKM. This CDR3 is CASSLSVSPLHF. The CDR3 DNA follows: TGTGCCAGCAGTTTATCGGTTTCACCCCTCCACTTT.

This sequence joins TRBV5-1 and TRBJ1-6; the match to TRBD1 covers 7 bases. V trimming: 4 bases; J trimming: 9 bases; junction bases outside the gene matches: 7. The germline V gene has CDR1 SGHRS and CDR2 YFSETQ. The CDR3 loop spans 14 amino acids. CDR3 bases: TGCGCCAGCAGCCTACGACAGGGAAGTTCACCCCTCCACTTT. It specifies CASSLRQGSSPLHF.

The chain employs TRBV15 and TRBJ2-3, with no clear D. Trimming removed 1 base at V and 4 bases at J, with 6 bases between. This CDR3 comprises 13 residues. Germline V gene data show CDR1 as LNHNV and CDR2 as YYDKDF (reference sequence). The CDR3 loop reads CATSRGQADTQYF. As DNA, the CDR3 is TGTGCCACCAGCAGAGGACAAGCAGATACGCAGTATTTT.

This chain joins TRBV6-1 and TRBJ2-7; no clear D. The CDR3 has 13 residues. V was cut by 6 bases and J by 1 base, with 10 bases left in between. Germline V CDR1 and CDR2: MNHNS, SASEGT. The CDR3 protein is CASSPRVSYEQYF. CDR3 in DNA: TGTGCCAGCAGCCCCCGGGTTTCCTACGAGCAGTACTTC.

J is TRBJ1-5 and V is TRBV7-9, with 7 bases fitting TRBD1. The V gene's germline CDR1 is SEHNR and CDR2 FQNEAQ (reference sequence). The CDR3 is 14 amino acids. Germline trimming cut 5 bases from V and 6 bases from J; bases unmatched to any gene: 7. The CDR3: CASSLGTVGQPQHF. The CDR3 DNA sequence: TGTGCCAGCAGCCTTGGGACAGTTGGTCAGCCCCAGCATTTT.

V and J are TRBV18 and TRBJ1-5, with 7 bases that match TRBD1. V gave up 3 bases and J gave up 4 bases; unmatched junction bases: 6. Germline CDR1 is KGHSH and CDR2 is LQKENI. CDR3 length: 15 residues. The CDR3 coding sequence is TGTGCCAGCTCACCGAGCACAGGGGAGAATCAGCCCCAGCATTTT. Protein: CASSPSTGENQPQHF.

The rearrangement uses TRBV5-5 and TRBJ1-2; a weak D match, TRBD1 (6 bases). The V end lost 4 bases, the J end lost 4 bases, and 14 bases lay between the germline ends. From germline, CDR1 is SGHKS and CDR2 YYEKEE (reference sequence). The CDR3 has 14 residues. The CDR3 here is CASSVGGQVYGYTF. The DNA for the CDR3 is TGTGCCAGCAGCGTGGGGGGGCAGGTCTATGGCTACACCTTC. Full variable domain (outside the CDR3, taken from reference TRBV5-5 and TRBJ1-2): DAGVTQSPTHLIKTRGQQVTLRCSPISGHKSVSWYQQVLGQGPQFIFQYYEKEERGRGNFPDRFSARQFPNYSSELNVNALLLGDSALYLCASSVGGQVYGYTFGSGTRLTVV.

V gene TRBV9 combines with J gene TRBJ1-2; 9 bases align to TRBD1. The CDR3 spans 18 residues. Germline V gene sequence: CDR1 SGDLS, CDR2 YYNGEE. After removal of 0 bases from V and 5 bases from J, the junction contained 14 bases not matched to a gene. DNA for the CDR3: TGTGCCAGCAGCGTAGCCCCCGGAAAACAGGGGGCGAGATATGGCTACACCTTC. Its translation is CASSVAPGKQGARYGYTF.

V usage is TRBV28 and J usage is TRBJ1-2; tentative D call: TRBD1 (6 bases). CDR1 and CDR2 (germline): MDHEN, SYDVKM. V gave up 6 bases and J gave up 4 bases, with 9 bases separating them. The CDR3 length is 12 residues. The CDR3 DNA reads as TGTGCCAGCAGGACAGGTACCTATGGCTACACCTTC. Its translation: CASRTGTYGYTF.

The chain carries TRBV3-1 (or the pseudogene TRBV3-2) and TRBJ2-7, with TRBD1 matching 8 bases. The V segment lost 3 bases and the J segment 6 bases; nucleotides outside the gene matches: 4. Per germline, CDR1 LGHDT and CDR2 YNNKEL (reference sequence). The CDR3 consists of 13 residues. The CDR3 loop is CASSQIQGGEQYF. The CDR3 DNA sequence: TGTGCCAGCAGCCAGATACAGGGGGGCGAGCAGTACTTC.

This clone was seen a few times. The V gene is TRBV6-6, the J gene TRBJ1-2; 7 bases match TRBD1. The junction had 7 bases not matched to a gene; V was cut back by 2 bases and J by 7 bases. The germline V gene has CDR1 MNHNY and CDR2 SVGAGI (reference sequence). This CDR3 is 14 amino acids long. The CDR3 sequence is CASSYRTGGGGYTF. The DNA for the CDR3 is TGTGCCAGCAGTTACCGGACAGGTGGTGGTGGCTACACCTTC.

The chain employs TRBV4-2 and TRBJ1-4; weak D call: TRBD1 (5 bases). Trimming pared 4 bases from V and 6 bases from J, leaving 12 bases between. Germline CDR1 LGHNA, CDR2 YNFKEQ. There are 14 residues in the CDR3. The CDR3, as DNA: TGTGCCAGCAGCCCTGGGGGGGGGTATGAAAAACTGTTTTTT. Its protein product is CASSPGGGYEKLFF.

This clone is a singleton in its sample. This chain connects TRBV18 to TRBJ2-1; 9 bases fit TRBD1. CDR3 length: 19 amino acids. J lost 0 bases, V lost 0 bases, and 9 bases had no gene match. Germline V CDR1 and CDR2: KGHSH, LQKENI. The CDR3 nucleotides are TGTGCCAGCTCACCACCGCTGCTTCCGGGACAGGGCTCCTACAATGAGCAGTTCTTC. Amino acid sequence: CASSPPLLPGQGSYNEQFF.

This clone was seen just once. This chain links TRBV27 with TRBJ2-7, with 7 bases lining up with TRBD2. CDR1 is MNHEY and CDR2 is SMNVEV in the germline V gene (reference sequence). There are 18 residues in the CDR3. The junction had 21 bases not matched to a gene; V was cut back by 4 bases and J by 6 bases. CDR3 amino acids: CASSSRVMGTGRTLEQYF. The CDR3 bases are TGTGCCAGCAGTTCCAGGGTGATGGGGACCGGGAGGACGCTCGAGCAGTACTTC.

J is TRBJ1-4 and V is TRBV9, with no clear D. V lost 4 bases and J 3 bases, leaving 10 bases between the germline ends. The CDR3 loop spans 14 amino acids. Germline V gene lookup returns CDR1 SGDLS and CDR2 YYNGEE. The CDR3 spells CASSRGQANEKLFF. For the CDR3, the DNA is TGTGCCAGCAGCCGAGGGCAGGCTAATGAAAAACTGTTTTTT.